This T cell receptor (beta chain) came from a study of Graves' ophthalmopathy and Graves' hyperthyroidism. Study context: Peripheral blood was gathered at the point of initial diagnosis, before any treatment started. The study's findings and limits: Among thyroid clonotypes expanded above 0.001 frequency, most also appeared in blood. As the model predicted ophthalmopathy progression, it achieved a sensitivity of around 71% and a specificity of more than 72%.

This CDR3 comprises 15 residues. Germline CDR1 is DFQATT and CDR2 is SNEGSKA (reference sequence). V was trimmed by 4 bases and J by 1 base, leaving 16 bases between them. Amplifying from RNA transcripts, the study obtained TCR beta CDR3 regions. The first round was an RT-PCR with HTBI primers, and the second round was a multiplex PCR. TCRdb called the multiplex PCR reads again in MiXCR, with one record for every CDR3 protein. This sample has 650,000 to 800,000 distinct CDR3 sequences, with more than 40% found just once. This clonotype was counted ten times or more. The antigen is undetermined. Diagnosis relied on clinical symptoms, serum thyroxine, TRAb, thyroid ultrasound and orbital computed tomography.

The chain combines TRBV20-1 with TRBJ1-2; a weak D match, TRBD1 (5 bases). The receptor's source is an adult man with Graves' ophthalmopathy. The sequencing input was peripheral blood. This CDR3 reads CSATRSSTVNYGYTF. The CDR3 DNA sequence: TGCAGTGCTACACGTTCCTCGACAGTTAACTATGGCTACACCTTC.